These 23 T cell receptor beta chains were sequenced from one sample in a study of blood T cell repertoires in COVID-19. Some clones are missing from TCRdb's copy, which holds only in-frame ones; the method was immunoSEQ multiplex PCR. The sample holds a few hundred thousand clones, more than 75% seen once. Sequencing used peripheral blood. These receptors originate from a woman aged 45-65 years with acute or convalescent COVID-19.

This rearrangement joins TRBV27 to TRBJ2-7, with D perhaps matching TRBD2 (5 bases). V lost 5 bases and J lost 3, with 14 bases in between. CDR1 is MNHEY, CDR2 SMNVEV, per germline (reference sequence). CDR3 length equals 14 residues. The CDR3 reads CASSRGGPYYEQYF. The CDR3 DNA reads as TGTGCCAGCAGTCGAGGAGGACCTTACTACGAGCAGTACTTC.

This clone occurred once. This rearrangement joins TRBV6-4 to TRBJ1-6; 10 nucleotides agree with TRBD1. Trimming removed 6 bases from V and 5 bases from J; junction bases left unmatched: 1. The CDR3 sequence is 14 residues long. The germline gives CDR1 MRHNA, CDR2 SNTAGT. The CDR3 sequence: CASRGTGDNSPLHF. The CDR3 nucleotides read TGTGCCAGCAGGGGGACAGGGGATAATTCACCCCTCCACTTT.

The chain carries TRBV14 and TRBJ2-7; 14 nucleotides agree with TRBD2. CDR1 is SGHDN and CDR2 is FVKESK in the germline V gene. V lost 1 base, J lost 5 bases, and 13 bases stayed unmatched. There are 19 residues in the CDR3. CDR3 residues: CASSQVQGLAGGRDHEQYF. DNA of the CDR3: TGTGCCAGCAGCCAAGTCCAAGGACTAGCGGGAGGCCGGGACCACGAGCAGTACTTC.

CDR3 DNA sequence: TGTGCCAGCAGTTACTATATCGGGGACTACGAGCAGTACTTC. This codes for CASSYYIGDYEQYF. This chain uses TRBV6-5 with TRBJ2-7, with D tentatively TRBD2 (5 bases). The CDR3 totals 14 residues. V lost 1 base to trimming and J lost 3 bases, with 10 bases between them. Germline V gene sequence: CDR1 MNHEY, CDR2 SVGAGI.

The chain recombines TRBV18 with TRBJ2-7; 7 nucleotides agree with TRBD2. The germline V gene has CDR1 KGHSH and CDR2 LQKENI. This CDR3 is built from 14 residues. V gave up 3 bases and J gave up 4 bases; unmatched junction bases: 6. CDR3 sequence (DNA): TGTGCCAGCTCACCCCCGGGACTAAGATACGAGCAGTACTTC. Its protein product is CASSPPGLRYEQYF. Based on the CDR3 plus reference TRBV18 and TRBJ2-7, the full variable domain is NAGVMQNPRHLVRRRGQEARLRCSPMKGHSHVYWYRQLPEEGLKFMVYLQKENIIDESGMPKERFSAEFPKEGPSILRIQQVVRGDSAAYFCASSPPGLRYEQYFGPGTRLTVT.

This chain connects TRBV7-2 to TRBJ1-5; D is unresolved. This CDR3 is built from 13 residues. The germline CDR1 and CDR2 sequences are SGHTA and FQGNSA. Trimming cost V 4 bases and J 4 bases, with 8 bases left between them. The CDR3 bases are TGTGCCAGCAGCTCCAGAGGGAATCAGCCCCAGCATTTT. Protein: CASSSRGNQPQHF.

This chain uses TRBV6-5 with TRBJ2-1, with 13 bases identical to TRBD2. The V gene's germline CDR1 is MNHEY and CDR2 SVGAGI. Trimming removed 2 bases from V and 5 bases from J; junction bases left unmatched: 0. The CDR3 spans 15 residues. The chain's CDR3 is CASSYGTSGDNEQFF. As DNA, the CDR3 is TGTGCCAGCAGTTACGGGACTAGCGGGGACAATGAGCAGTTCTTC.

The chain links TRBV18 to TRBJ2-2; TRBD1 might be the D (5 bases). V was clipped by 0 bases and J by 7 bases, with 12 bases between them. Germline CDR1 reads KGHSH; CDR2 reads LQKENI. CDR3 length: 15 residues. CDR3 amino acids: CASSPPSRGIGELFF. The DNA for the CDR3 is TGTGCCAGCTCACCACCGAGTAGGGGCATCGGGGAGCTGTTTTTT.

This clone was recorded a few times. The V call is TRBV30, the J call TRBJ1-2; D is undetermined. The CDR3 covers 13 residues. Germline CDR1 and CDR2: GTSNPN and SVGIG (reference sequence). V dropped 0 bases and J dropped 4 bases, with 9 bases sitting between them. In DNA, the CDR3 is TGTGCCTGGAGTGTGGGCAACGGCTATGGCTACACCTTC. Encoded protein: CAWSVGNGYGYTF.

V and J are TRBV5-4 and TRBJ1-4; perhaps TRBD1 as D (5 bases). The CDR3 length is 14 residues. From germline, CDR1 is SGHNT and CDR2 YYREEE (reference sequence). Trimming shortened V by 2 bases and J by 3 bases, and 8 bases separated the two germline ends. The CDR3 nucleotides are TGTGCCAGCAGCTTTCAGGGCTCTAATGAAAAACTGTTTTTT. Encoded protein: CASSFQGSNEKLFF.

The rearrangement joins TRBV6-2 or TRBV6-3 to TRBJ2-3, with D possibly matching TRBD1 (6 bases). This CDR3 is built from 13 residues. Trimming cost V 5 bases and J 5 bases, with 11 bases left between them. Germline CDR1 reads MNHEY; CDR2 reads SVGEGT. The CDR3 is CASSKLGGDTQYF. The DNA for the CDR3 is TGTGCCAGCAGTAAACTAGGGGGAGATACGCAGTATTTT.

The rearrangement uses TRBV28 and TRBJ1-5; no firm D call. With 5 bases removed from V and 5 bases from J, the gap between germline ends came to 4 bases. CDR1 and CDR2 (germline): MDHEN, SYDVKM. This CDR3 has 11 residues. CDR3 residues: CASSADQPQHF. The CDR3, as DNA: TGTGCCAGCAGTGCGGATCAGCCCCAGCATTTT.

The gene calls are TRBV2 and TRBJ2-5, with D possibly TRBD1 on 5 matching bases. The CDR3 has 14 amino acids. V was cut by 6 bases and J by 1 base, with 12 bases left in between. Germline V gene data show CDR1 as SNHLY and CDR2 as FYNNEI. The CDR3 loop reads CASRADSSQETQYF. The CDR3, as DNA: TGTGCCAGCAGAGCAGACAGTAGCCAAGAGACCCAGTACTTC.

The chain links TRBV10-3 to TRBJ2-3; 11 positions agree with TRBD2. This CDR3 comprises 15 residues. The germline V gene encodes CDR1 ENHRY and CDR2 SYGVKD. V lost 10 bases, J lost 3 bases, and 9 bases stayed unmatched. For the CDR3, the DNA is TGTGCCACCCACCGGGCTAGCGGGAGGACAGATACGCAGTATTTT. It codes for CATHRASGRTDTQYF.

The chain is built from TRBV6-5 and TRBJ1-2; possible D gene TRBD1, 5 bases. Germline CDR1 and CDR2: MNHEY and SVGAGI. The CDR3 consists of 14 residues. Trimming shortened V by 5 bases and J by 4 bases, and 14 bases separated the two germline ends. The CDR3 region is CASSTLGGTYGYTF. The CDR3 bases are TGTGCCAGCAGTACCCTCGGGGGGACCTATGGCTACACCTTC.

This rearrangement joins TRBV28 to TRBJ2-7; TRBD2 matches 11 bases. V trimming: 8 bases; J trimming: 0 bases; junction bases outside the gene matches: 3. The germline V gene encodes CDR1 MDHEN and CDR2 SYDVKM. CDR3 length: 14 residues. CDR3 protein: CASLGTSGSYEQYF. The DNA for the CDR3 is TGTGCCAGCCTAGGGACTAGCGGCTCCTACGAGCAGTACTTC.

This clone has only one observation. The J gene is TRBJ2-3, the V gene TRBV19; a possible D gene is TRBD2 (5 bases). Germline CDR1 LNHDA, CDR2 SQIVND (reference sequence). The CDR3 has 16 amino acids. V was trimmed by 6 bases and J by 1 base, leaving 17 bases between them. The CDR3 here is CASSRLLATGTDTQYF. CDR3 nucleotides: TGTGCCAGTAGCCGCCTTCTAGCTACGGGCACAGATACGCAGTATTTT.

V and J are TRBV5-1 and TRBJ1-1, with TRBD1 matching 11 bases. The CDR3 contains 17 residues. The V gene's germline CDR1 is SGHRS and CDR2 YFSETQ. The trim removed 1 base at V and 5 bases at J, leaving 10 bases unmatched. CDR3 bases: TGCGCCAGCAGCTTGAGGGACAGGGGGTTAACTAAGACTGAAGCTTTCTTT. Translated, it gives CASSLRDRGLTKTEAFF.

The gene calls are TRBV21-1 and TRBJ1-4; the table's D call of TRBD1 was not tested on the DNA. TRBV21-1 is deemed a pseudogene. The CDR3 consists of 17 residues. CDR3 protein: CASSFSPRGTGDEKLFF. The DNA of the CDR3 is TGTGCCAGCAGCTTCTCTCCAAGAGGGACAGGGGATGAAAAACTGTTTTTT.

This chain connects TRBV2 to TRBJ2-2, with D possibly matching TRBD1 (6 bases). CDR1 SNHLY and CDR2 FYNNEI come from the germline V gene. V was trimmed by 3 bases and J by 5 bases, leaving 7 bases between them. The CDR3 runs to 13 residues. The CDR3 spells CASSDRGTGELFF. The CDR3 DNA reads as TGTGCCAGCAGTGACAGGGGAACCGGGGAGCTGTTTTTT.

V and J are TRBV7-9 and TRBJ1-5; D remains ambiguous. CDR3 size: 15 residues. V lost 1 base to trimming and J lost 3 bases, with 10 bases between them. The germline V gene encodes CDR1 SEHNR and CDR2 FQNEAQ (reference sequence). CDR3 loop: CASSLGSGNNQPQHF. Here the CDR3 DNA reads TGTGCCAGCAGCTTAGGGTCAGGAAACAATCAGCCCCAGCATTTT.

This clone appeared a few times. The V and J genes are TRBV28 and TRBJ2-7; D may be TRBD1 (6 bases). Trimming shortened V by 5 bases and J by 4 bases, and 12 bases separated the two germline ends. This CDR3 has 13 amino acids. Per germline, CDR1 MDHEN and CDR2 SYDVKM. CDR3 sequence (DNA): TGTGCCAGCAGTAGCGCAGGGGCTTACGAGCAGTACTTC. This codes for CASSSAGAYEQYF. The variable domain in full, completed from reference TRBV28 and TRBJ2-7, reads DVKVTQSSRYLVKRTGEKVFLECVQDMDHENMFWYRQDPGLGLRLIYFSYDVKMKEKGDIPEGYSVSREKKERFSLILESASTNQTSMYLCASSSAGAYEQYFGPGTRLTVT.

V usage is TRBV4-3 and J usage is TRBJ2-5; 10 bases are shared with TRBD2. CDR3 length equals 16 residues. The germline CDR1 and CDR2 sequences are LGHNA and YSLEER. J lost 4 bases, V lost 4 bases, and 9 bases had no gene match. CDR3 sequence reads: CASSREGAGGGETQYF. The DNA for the CDR3 is TGCGCCAGCAGCCGAGAAGGAGCGGGAGGGGGAGAGACCCAGTACTTC.